Shown below are 15 T cell receptor beta chains from a single sample sequenced in a study of T cell repertoires and HLA-DP antigens. The repertoire was sequenced with immunoSEQ multiplex PCR; TCRdb's copy has only in-frame clones and lacks some. The profile shows roughly 73,000 clones, 80% of them singletons. Their antigen targets remain unknown. Sequenced material: CD4+ T cells from PBMCs. All receptors derive from a man between 60 and 75 years old in good health and CMV-seronegative.

The J gene is TRBJ1-2, the V gene TRBV5-1, with D possibly being TRBD1 (6 bases). V gave up 4 bases and J gave up 2 bases, with 21 bases separating them. Germline loops: CDR1 SGHRS, CDR2 YFSETQ. This CDR3 is 17 amino acids long. Here the CDR3 DNA reads TGCGCCAGCAGCCCGGACAGCCCGGCCTTATCGAACTATGGCTACACCTTC. It codes for CASSPDSPALSNYGYTF.

The chain has TRBV19 and TRBJ1-1; D is uncertain. From germline, CDR1 is LNHDA and CDR2 SQIVND (reference sequence). CDR3 length: 14 amino acids. V lost 8 bases and J lost 4, with 17 bases in between. The CDR3 DNA is TGTGCCAGTTATTCCGGTCCGGGCGGCACTGAAGCTTTCTTT. It is translated as CASYSGPGGTEAFF.

The chain is built from TRBV2 and TRBJ1-2; TRBD1 aligns across 9 bases. Losses at the gene ends were 7 bases for V and 4 bases for J; bases not matched to a gene: 4. CDR1 is SNHLY and CDR2 is FYNNEI in the germline V gene. This CDR3 region has 13 residues. CDR3 bases: TGTGCCAGCACCCCGGGACAGGGCTATGGCTACACCTTC. It is translated as CASTPGQGYGYTF.

The rearrangement joins TRBV7-2 to TRBJ2-7; a possible D gene is TRBD2 (5 bases). CDR3 length: 14 residues. V was shortened by 5 bases and J by 4 bases, with 15 bases between the two germline ends. In germline, CDR1 is SGHTA, CDR2 FQGNSA. The CDR3, as DNA: TGTGCCAGCAGCCAATCCTACCCGGGATACGAGCAGTACTTC. It specifies CASSQSYPGYEQYF.

This chain joins TRBV19 and TRBJ2-6, with a possible D match to TRBD1 (5 bases). Between the trimmed V and J ends, which lost 6 bases and 0 bases, there was a span of 18 bases. Germline V CDR1 and CDR2: LNHDA, SQIVND (reference sequence). There are 18 residues in the CDR3. The CDR3 nucleotides are TGTGCCAGTAGCTTCCCGCTAGGGGCTACCTCTGGGGCCAACGTCCTGACTTTC. Protein product: CASSFPLGATSGANVLTF.

The V and J genes are TRBV6-5 and TRBJ1-1; D gene unclear. The CDR3 has 11 amino acids. The V gene lost 6 bases and the J gene lost 10 bases, with 12 bases spanning the gap. The germline V gene encodes CDR1 MNHEY and CDR2 SVGAGI. As DNA, the CDR3 is TGTGCCAGCAGCGACGGATTAGGAGCTTTCTTT. Encoded protein: CASSDGLGAFF.

There are a few counts of this clone. The CDR3 nucleotides read TGTGCCAGCAGCGTGCGGGGACGGGGTGAAAGCTCTGGAAACACCATATATTTT. Amino acid sequence: CASSVRGRGESSGNTIYF. The chain couples TRBV9 to TRBJ1-3; possible D gene TRBD1, 5 bases. V shed 2 bases and J shed 0 bases, with 18 bases lying between them. Germline CDR1 reads SGDLS; CDR2 reads YYNGEE. This CDR3 is built from 18 residues.

This clone was seen only a few times. The rearrangement joins TRBV11-3 to TRBJ2-1; D assignment may be TRBD1 or TRBD2 (5 bases each). Germline CDR1 SGHNT, CDR2 YENEEA. V lost 4 bases and J 9 bases, leaving 16 bases between the germline ends. The CDR3 has 14 residues. The CDR3, as DNA: TGTGCCAGCAGCTCAGGGACCGCCGGCGGTGAGCAGTTCTTC. Translated, it gives CASSSGTAGGEQFF.

This chain joins TRBV6-1 and TRBJ2-5, with 9 positions matching TRBD1. From germline, CDR1 is MNHNS and CDR2 SASEGT. The CDR3 consists of 14 residues. V lost 9 bases to trimming and J lost 2 bases; unmatched junction nucleotides: 7. CDR3 DNA: TGTGCCAGTCAGAGGGACAGGGCTCAAGAGACCCAGTACTTC. It is translated as CASQRDRAQETQYF.

The rearrangement links TRBV6-6 to TRBJ2-7; D may be TRBD2 (6 bases). This CDR3 has 13 amino acids. V was trimmed by 4 bases and J by 7 bases, leaving 14 bases between them. Germline CDR1 and CDR2: MNHNY and SVGAGI (reference sequence). Here the CDR3 DNA reads TGTGCCAGCAGTTTTAGCGGACGGGGTGAGCAGTACTTC. As protein: CASSFSGRGEQYF.

The V call is TRBV5-8, the J call TRBJ1-1; D gene uncertain. Trimming took off 2 bases at V and 5 bases at J, with 13 bases between the two ends. CDR1 and CDR2 from the germline V gene are SGHTS and YDEGEE. The CDR3 sequence is 14 residues long. The CDR3 DNA reads TGTGCCAGCAGCTTCAGGAGGGCGTGGACTGAAGCTTTCTTT. The encoded protein is CASSFRRAWTEAFF.

The V and J genes are TRBV7-2 and TRBJ1-2; 8 bases line up with TRBD1. The CDR3 covers 16 residues. V lost 5 bases and J lost 8; bases outside the gene matches: 16. From germline, CDR1 is SGHTA and CDR2 FQGNSA. The CDR3 protein is CASSTARDRGCGGYTF. The CDR3 nucleotides are TGTGCCAGCAGCACCGCCCGAGACAGGGGCTGCGGGGGCTACACCTTC.

V usage is TRBV9 and J usage is TRBJ1-5; 8 bases fit TRBD1. Germline V CDR1 and CDR2: SGDLS, YYNGEE. V gave up 2 bases and J gave up 1 base; unmatched junction bases: 11. This CDR3 has 18 amino acids. In DNA form, the CDR3 reads TGTGCCAGCAGCGTGGACAGGGTGAAGAGTACGAGCAATCAGCCCCAGCATTTT. Protein: CASSVDRVKSTSNQPQHF.

The V call is TRBV28, the J call TRBJ1-4; D might be TRBD1 (6 bases). Germline CDR1 MDHEN, CDR2 SYDVKM. The CDR3 extends over 13 amino acids. The CDR3 bases are TGTGTCTCGGGGGCAGGTGGAGATGAAAAACTGTTTTTT. The encoded protein is CVSGAGGDEKLFF.

This clone was observed a few times. V gene TRBV30 combines with J gene TRBJ1-3; D is unclear. Germline V gives CDR1 GTSNPN, CDR2 SVGIG (reference sequence). This CDR3 is 13 amino acids long. Trimming pared 0 bases from V and 8 bases from J, leaving 11 bases between. The CDR3 nucleotides read TGTGCCTGGAGTGTAAAGGGTCCAGACACCATATATTTT. It encodes CAWSVKGPDTIYF. The whole variable domain, remainder taken from reference TRBV30 and TRBJ1-3, is SQTIHQWPATLVQPVGSPLSLECTVEGTSNPNLYWYRQAAGRGLQLLFYSVGIGQISSEVPQNLSASRPQDRQFILSSKKLLLSDSGFYLCAWSVKGPDTIYFGEGSWLTVV.